The clone carrying this T cell receptor (beta chain) has just one count. CDR1 is GTSNPN and CDR2 is SVGIG in the germline V gene (reference sequence). Trimming took off 4 bases at V and 5 bases at J, with 20 bases between the two ends. The CDR3 consists of 16 residues. These data originate in a study of CD8 T cells in Susac syndrome. From blood CD8+ and CD4+ T cells, TCR beta sequences were generated. The CD8+ and CD4+ T cells were negatively isolated, with the TEMRA cells enriched by FACS. Random-hexamer reverse transcription was applied to roughly 0.5 to 1 ug RNA. Across 54 Vbeta and 13 Jbeta, immunoSEQ multiplex PCR amplified TCR beta CDR3. TCRdb reprocessed the immunoSEQ multiplex PCR reads via MiXCR and lists one record per CDR3 protein. The repertoire holds around 280,000 distinct CDR3 sequences, with roughly nine tenths as singletons.

The sample comprised CD4+ T cells from PBMCs. The TCR sequence derives from a human donor with multiple sclerosis. The chain uses TRBV30 and TRBJ1-4; possibly TRBD1 for D (6 bases). The CDR3 protein is CAWTAVQGLLNEKLFF. The CDR3 DNA is TGTGCCTGGACCGCGGTACAGGGACTTTTGAATGAAAAACTGTTTTTT. The complete variable domain, with remaining parts taken from reference TRBV30 and TRBJ1-4, reads SQTIHQWPATLVQPVGSPLSLECTVEGTSNPNLYWYRQAAGRGLQLLFYSVGIGQISSEVPQNLSASRPQDRQFILSSKKLLLSDSGFYLCAWTAVQGLLNEKLFFGSGTQLSVL.